The subject of this entry is one T cell receptor (beta chain). V was clipped by 7 bases and J by 2 bases; unmatched bases: 7. The germline V gene encodes CDR1 SQVTM and CDR2 ANQGSEA. The length of the CDR3 is 14 residues. High-throughput TCR beta sequencing covered peripheral CD8+ and CD4+ T cells. The data derive from a study of CD8 T cells in Susac syndrome. Roughly 0.45 to 1 ug RNA was reverse transcribed with random hexamers. The TCR beta CDR3 was amplified by immunoSEQ multiplex PCR across 54 Vbeta, 13 Jbeta. TCRdb processed the immunoSEQ multiplex PCR reads anew with MiXCR; each CDR3 protein has one entry. The sample holds around 200,000 distinct CDR3 sequences; about 94% are singletons and the top ten take 0.075% to 0.1%.

The receptor was isolated from a human donor with Susac syndrome. The rearrangement links TRBV29-1 to TRBJ1-5; 8 nucleotides line up with TRBD1. The specimen sequenced was CD4+ T cells from PBMCs. The CDR3: CSAGTGLGNQPQHF. CDR3 DNA sequence: TGCAGCGCCGGGACAGGTCTAGGCAATCAGCCCCAGCATTTT. Full variable domain (outside the CDR3, taken from reference TRBV29-1 and TRBJ1-5): SAVISQKPSRDICQRGTSLTIQCQVDSQVTMMFWYRQQPGQSLTLIATANQGSEATYESGFVIDKFPISRPNLTFSTLTVSNMSPEDSSIYLCSAGTGLGNQPQHFGDGTRLSIL.